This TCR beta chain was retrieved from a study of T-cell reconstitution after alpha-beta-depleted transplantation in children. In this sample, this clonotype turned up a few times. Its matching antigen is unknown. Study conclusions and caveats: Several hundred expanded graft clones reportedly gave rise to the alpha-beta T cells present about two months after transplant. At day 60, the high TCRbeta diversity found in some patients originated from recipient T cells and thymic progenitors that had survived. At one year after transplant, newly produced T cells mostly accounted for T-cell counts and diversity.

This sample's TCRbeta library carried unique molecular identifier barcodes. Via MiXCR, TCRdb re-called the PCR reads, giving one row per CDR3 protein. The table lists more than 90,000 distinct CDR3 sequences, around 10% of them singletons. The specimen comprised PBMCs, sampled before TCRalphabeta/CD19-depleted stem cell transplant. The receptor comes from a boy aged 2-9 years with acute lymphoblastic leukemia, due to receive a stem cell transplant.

The CDR3 nucleotides are TGCGCCAGCAGCTTGGATCACGAGCAGTACTTC. This encodes CASSLDHEQYF. This sequence joins TRBV5-1 and TRBJ2-7; D is uncertain. Per germline, CDR1 SGHRS and CDR2 YFSETQ. The CDR3 has 11 amino acids. Trimming removed 0 bases at V and 5 bases at J, with 3 bases between.